The 27 T cell receptor beta chains below were found in one sample sequenced in a study of T-cell memory formation after mild COVID-19. TCRdb called the 5' RACE reads again in MiXCR, with one record for every CDR3 protein. The sample holds 250,000 to 300,000 distinct CDR3 sequences, around 15% seen once. The sample consisted of PBMCs or a T cell subset sorted from them (not recorded which). Receptors were obtained from a man aged 18 to 29 who had mild COVID-19 (a few samples of this study predate the infection). Cell type and time point are not known.

This clonotype occurred a few times. This rearrangement joins TRBV6-1 to TRBJ1-5; D remains ambiguous. Germline lookup yields CDR1 MNHNS and CDR2 SASEGT. Trimming cost V 1 base and J 2 bases, with 9 bases left between them. This CDR3 contains 15 residues. The CDR3 DNA reads TGTGCCAGCAGTGAAGTTGGGGTTGGCAATCAGCCCCAGCATTTT. Translation: CASSEVGVGNQPQHF.

This clonotype was counted only a few times. The chain employs TRBV2 and TRBJ2-2; TRBD2 aligns across 10 bases. V was clipped by 1 base and J by 4 bases; unmatched bases: 6. The CDR3 is 17 amino acids. Germline-derived CDR1 and CDR2 are SNHLY and FYNNEI. The CDR3 is CASSEGLAGLTTGELFF. For the CDR3, the DNA is TGTGCCAGCAGTGAAGGACTAGCGGGCCTAACCACCGGGGAGCTGTTTTTT.

This clonotype was seen a handful of times. V is TRBV30 and J is TRBJ1-2; tentatively, D is TRBD1 (6 bases). The CDR3 covers 14 residues. Germline CDR1 GTSNPN, CDR2 SVGIG (reference sequence). The V and J ends lost 3 bases and 5 bases respectively, with 16 bases between them. The CDR3 reads CAWSRSRGWYGYTF. CDR3 nucleotide sequence: TGTGCCTGGAGCCGATCTAGGGGGTGGTATGGCTACACCTTC.

There are a few counts of this clonotype. V is TRBV7-9 and J is TRBJ1-4; D is uncertain. CDR1 SEHNR and CDR2 FQNEAQ come from the germline V gene (reference sequence). The V end lost 5 bases, the J end lost 5 bases, and 15 bases lay between the germline ends. The CDR3 spans 15 residues. CDR3 residues: CASSRSRVGNEKLFF. Here the CDR3 DNA reads TGTGCCAGCAGCCGAAGCCGGGTGGGGAATGAAAAACTGTTTTTT.

This clonotype was counted a few times. The rearrangement joins TRBV4-2 to TRBJ1-2; weak D call: TRBD1 (5 bases). CDR1 is LGHNA, CDR2 YNFKEQ, per germline. Trimming shortened V by 0 bases and J by 2 bases, and 19 bases separated the two germline ends. This CDR3 spans 18 amino acids. CDR3 nucleotides: TGTGCCAGCAGCCAAGAGGCTCCTCGGGGCCCAGGGAACTATGGCTACACCTTC. Amino acids: CASSQEAPRGPGNYGYTF.

This clonotype was observed a few times. This chain uses TRBV19 with TRBJ2-3, with a weak D call TRBD1 (5 bases). The CDR3 sequence is 14 residues long. Looked up from germline, CDR1 is LNHDA and CDR2 is SQIVND (reference sequence). V lost 2 bases, J lost 6 bases, and 12 bases lay in between. CDR3 nucleotide sequence: TGTGCCAGTAGTATAAACCCCAGGGTCGATACGCAGTATTTT. This translates into CASSINPRVDTQYF.

J is TRBJ2-3 and V is TRBV5-1, with 10 positions matching TRBD2. V was clipped by 4 bases and J by 2 bases; unmatched bases: 13. The germline gives CDR1 SGHRS, CDR2 YFSETQ. CDR3 size: 18 residues. CDR3 protein: CASSGVGLAGAFTDTQYF. CDR3 sequence (DNA): TGCGCCAGCAGCGGCGTAGGGCTAGCGGGGGCCTTCACAGATACGCAGTATTTT.

This rearrangement joins TRBV27 to TRBJ1-2; D gene ambiguous. The length of the CDR3 is 13 residues. Per the germline V gene, CDR1 is MNHEY and CDR2 is SMNVEV (reference sequence). V lost 5 bases and J 1 base, leaving 8 bases between the germline ends. The CDR3 sequence is CASSLRSNYGYTF. The CDR3 DNA sequence: TGTGCCAGCAGTCTGCGTAGTAACTATGGCTACACCTTC.

This clonotype has only a few counts. The rearrangement links TRBV10-3 to TRBJ1-4; 9 positions match TRBD1. The CDR3 is 17 amino acids. Looked up from germline, CDR1 is ENHRY and CDR2 is SYGVKD. With 4 bases clipped from V and 5 bases from J, the junction kept 11 bases outside the gene matches. The CDR3 loop reads CAISGGQGQQLNEKLFF. The CDR3 nucleotides read TGTGCCATCAGTGGGGGACAGGGCCAACAATTAAATGAAAAACTGTTTTTT.

This clonotype was detected only a few times. The chain uses TRBV4-3 and TRBJ2-7; D ambiguous. This CDR3 comprises 15 residues. CDR1 is LGHNA and CDR2 is YSLEER in the germline V gene. The germline V and J ends were trimmed by 0 bases and 0 bases, with 9 bases remaining between them. In nucleotides, the CDR3 is TGCGCCAGCAGCCAAGAATGGGTCAGCTCCTACGAGCAGTACGTC. It specifies CASSQEWVSSYEQYV.

This clonotype was counted ten times or more. The rearrangement links TRBV7-8 to TRBJ2-1, with a tentative D call TRBD1 (6 bases). V was pared by 5 bases and J by 5 bases, with 19 bases between. The CDR3 runs 16 residues. Germline values: CDR1 SGHVS, CDR2 FQNEAQ. CDR3 in DNA: TGTGCCAGCAGCCAGACGCGGACAGCTGATCACAATGAGCAGTTCTTC. Translating it yields CASSQTRTADHNEQFF.

This clonotype has ten or more counts. V gene TRBV20-1 combines with J gene TRBJ1-4; D is unclear. Germline V gene data show CDR1 as DFQATT and CDR2 as SNEGSKA (reference sequence). Deletions cut 1 base from V and 3 bases from J, with 15 bases between. CDR3 length: 16 residues. The CDR3 region is CSARGLRRAPNEKLFF. CDR3 bases: TGCAGTGCTAGAGGGCTGAGGCGGGCTCCTAATGAAAAACTGTTTTTT.

The count of this clonotype is one. This rearrangement joins TRBV7-9 to TRBJ1-2; D gene unclear. The CDR3 spans 15 residues. Between the trimmed V and J ends, which lost 5 bases and 0 bases, there was a span of 13 bases. Germline V gene lookup returns CDR1 SEHNR and CDR2 FQNEAQ (reference sequence). The CDR3 reads CASSTGTGANYGYTF. The CDR3, as DNA: TGTGCCAGCAGCACGGGCACGGGAGCTAACTATGGCTACACCTTC.

In this sample, this clonotype turned up a few times. This chain uses TRBV7-9 with TRBJ1-2; 8 positions agree with TRBD1. The CDR3 contains 16 residues. The J segment lost 4 bases and the V segment lost 1 base, leaving 8 bases of the junction unmatched. CDR1 and CDR2 from the germline V gene are SEHNR and FQNEAQ (reference sequence). CDR3 region: CASSLGTGRIAYGYTF. The CDR3 DNA is TGTGCCAGCAGCTTAGGGACAGGGCGGATTGCCTATGGCTACACCTTC.

There are a few counts of this clonotype. The chain joins TRBV20-1 to TRBJ1-6; no clear D. Germline V gene sequence: CDR1 DFQATT, CDR2 SNEGSKA (reference sequence). This CDR3 spans 20 amino acids. The V and J ends lost 3 bases and 9 bases respectively, with 33 bases between them. Here the CDR3 DNA reads TGCAGTGCTAGTCCGATCGTGAGTCGGGAGGGAAACTGGAAGGGTTCACCCCTCCACTTT. Its translation: CSASPIVSREGNWKGSPLHF.

In this sample, this clonotype turned up a few times. The CDR3 here is CSVESWGRGGEQFF. The CDR3, as DNA: TGCAGCGTTGAATCGTGGGGCCGGGGGGGTGAGCAGTTCTTC. This chain links TRBV29-1 with TRBJ2-1, with TRBD2 matching 8 bases. The CDR3 runs to 14 residues. Germline CDR1 and CDR2: SQVTM and ANQGSEA. V dropped 2 bases and J dropped 9; count of bases not matched to a gene: 9.

This clonotype has only a few counts. The J gene is TRBJ2-6, the V gene TRBV20-1, with TRBD1 matching over 8 bases. V shed 6 bases and J 3 bases; nucleotides not matched to a gene: 1. Per germline, CDR1 DFQATT and CDR2 SNEGSKA (reference sequence). The CDR3 loop spans 13 amino acids. This CDR3 is CSADRGGANVLTF. The CDR3 DNA is TGCAGTGCCGACAGGGGTGGGGCCAACGTCCTGACTTTC.

This clonotype has only a few counts. Here the CDR3 reads CASSQGGPLAGFTDTQYF. In nucleotides, the CDR3 is TGCGCCAGCAGCCAAGGAGGTCCTTTAGCCGGGTTCACAGATACGCAGTATTTT. The V call is TRBV4-3, the J call TRBJ2-3; unclear D gene. This CDR3 spans 18 amino acids. CDR1 is LGHNA, CDR2 YSLEER, per germline. Between the trimmed V and J ends, which lost 1 base and 2 bases, there was a span of 19 bases.

This clonotype occurred a few times. This chain joins TRBV29-1 and TRBJ2-7; D gene ambiguous. CDR3 size: 13 residues. Germline lookup yields CDR1 SQVTM and CDR2 ANQGSEA. V was cut by 5 bases and J by 0 bases, with 11 bases left in between. The CDR3 reads CSVRYRNSYEQYF. The CDR3 nucleotides are TGCAGCGTTCGGTACAGAAACTCCTACGAGCAGTACTTC.

The chain employs TRBV18 and TRBJ1-1; 9 nucleotides agree with TRBD1. V lost 5 bases and J lost 5; bases outside the gene matches: 9. The CDR3 consists of 15 residues. The germline gives CDR1 KGHSH, CDR2 LQKENI. CDR3 DNA sequence: TGTGCCAGCTCAACCCGGACAGGGGCTGGGACTGAAGCTTTCTTT. Amino acids: CASSTRTGAGTEAFF.

The V gene is TRBV5-1, the J gene TRBJ1-1; D possibly corresponds to TRBD1 (5 bases). Germline CDR1 reads SGHRS; CDR2 reads YFSETQ. The CDR3 extends over 13 amino acids. Trimming left V 3 bases short and J 8 bases short, with 14 bases between. The CDR3 protein is CASSSQGSGEAFF. CDR3 DNA: TGCGCCAGCAGCTCTCAGGGAAGTGGCGAAGCTTTCTTT. Full variable domain (remainder filled in from reference TRBV5-1 and TRBJ1-1): KAGVTQTPRYLIKTRGQQVTLSCSPISGHRSVSWYQQTPGQGLQFLFEYFSETQRNKGNFPGRFSGRQFSNSRSEMNVSTLELGDSALYLCASSSQGSGEAFFGQGTRLTVV.

This clonotype was recorded many times. The chain has TRBV18 and TRBJ2-7, with 10 bases aligning to TRBD1. The CDR3 has 15 amino acids. Germline V gives CDR1 KGHSH, CDR2 LQKENI. Trimming took 5 bases from V and 4 from J; bases not matched to a gene: 8. The CDR3 is CASSAAGTGDYEQYF. The CDR3 bases are TGTGCCAGCTCAGCAGCCGGGACAGGGGATTACGAGCAGTACTTC. Full variable domain (outside the CDR3, taken from reference TRBV18 and TRBJ2-7): NAGVMQNPRHLVRRRGQEARLRCSPMKGHSHVYWYRQLPEEGLKFMVYLQKENIIDESGMPKERFSAEFPKEGPSILRIQQVVRGDSAAYFCASSAAGTGDYEQYFGPGTRLTVT.

This clonotype has ten or more counts. The chain has TRBV5-1 and TRBJ2-1, with TRBD1 identical over 8 bases. This CDR3 spans 13 amino acids. The J segment lost 5 bases and the V segment lost 4 bases, leaving 2 bases of the junction unmatched. The germline V gene has CDR1 SGHRS and CDR2 YFSETQ. The CDR3 protein is CASSRGQDNEQFF. The CDR3 nucleotides are TGCGCCAGCAGCCGGGGACAGGACAATGAGCAGTTCTTC.

This clonotype turned up a few times. The V and J genes are TRBV20-1 and TRBJ2-3, with 7 nucleotides matching TRBD1. Germline V lookup: CDR1 DFQATT, CDR2 SNEGSKA (reference sequence). The CDR3 contains 14 residues. V was clipped by 6 bases and J by 3 bases; unmatched bases: 9. CDR3 in amino acids: CSAPRQGVTDTQYF. Written as DNA, the CDR3 is TGCAGTGCCCCCAGACAGGGTGTAACAGATACGCAGTATTTT.

The V call is TRBV20-1, the J call TRBJ2-5; D tentatively reads TRBD1 or TRBD2 (5 bases each). With 2 bases removed from V and 9 bases from J, the gap between germline ends came to 16 bases. Germline CDR1 is DFQATT and CDR2 is SNEGSKA (reference sequence). This CDR3 contains 13 residues. CDR3: CSARLGDGVAQYF. The CDR3 nucleotides read TGCAGTGCTAGATTGGGGGACGGGGTCGCCCAGTACTTC.

The rearrangement joins TRBV7-8 to TRBJ2-1; TRBD2 agrees at 12 bases. Trimming cost V 1 base and J 0 bases; bases outside gene matches: 1. This CDR3 is built from 17 residues. Germline V gene lookup returns CDR1 SGHVS and CDR2 FQNEAQ. CDR3 loop: CASSLGLAGASYNEQFF. The CDR3 DNA is TGTGCCAGCAGCTTAGGACTAGCGGGGGCCTCCTACAATGAGCAGTTCTTC. Full variable domain (missing parts from reference TRBV7-8 and TRBJ2-1): GAGVSQSPRYKVAKRGQDVALRCDPISGHVSLFWYQQALGQGPEFLTYFQNEAQLDKSGLPSDRFFAERPEGSVSTLKIQRTQQEDSAVYLCASSLGLAGASYNEQFFGPGTRLTVL.

V is TRBV7-2 and J is TRBJ1-5; TRBD1 matches at 9 bases. The junction had 10 bases not matched to a gene; V was cut back by 7 bases and J by 6 bases. The CDR3 runs 15 residues. Germline-derived CDR1 and CDR2 are SGHTA and FQGNSA. The DNA of the CDR3 is TGTGCCAGCACCCAGGGTACAGGGGGCTTTCAGCCCCAGCATTTT. Its translation is CASTQGTGGFQPQHF.